This T cell receptor beta chain was documented in a study of blood T cell repertoires in COVID-19. Study as a whole: There were acute and convalescent COVID-19 samples, and they came from the United States, Italy and Spain. The cDNA or gDNA used as material had been derived from T cells, B-cell-depleted T cells, or PBMCs.

This clone has just one count. This CDR3 contains 19 residues. V lost 0 bases and J 0 bases, leaving 16 bases between the germline ends. Per germline, CDR1 SGHNT and CDR2 YYREEE (reference sequence). Original data processing: Reference gene primer amplification gave estimated nucleated cell counts. Clones were read by immunoSEQ multiplex PCR, and TCRdb kept only the in-frame ones, dropping some. Clonal size and the V and J genes are those of that table, whereas D and trimming came from the DNA. In the table there are around 67,000 clones, roughly 88% of which are singletons. The sequence came from a woman older than 75 with active or convalescent COVID-19. The chain carries TRBV5-4 and TRBJ2-6; D uncertain. The sequencing input was peripheral blood. Here the CDR3 DNA reads TGTGCCAGCAGCTTGGGTGGCTCGACTGGCCCCTCTGGGGCCAACGTCCTGACTTTC. Amino acids: CASSLGGSTGPSGANVLTF.